This entry lists 25 T cell receptor beta chains sequenced from one sample in a study of blood T cells in healthy people across ages. Next came a second PCR, run for about 6 to 12 cycles, which used a sample-barcoded 5' primer along with a J-beta primer mix. TCRdb called the 5' RACE reads again in MiXCR, with one record for every CDR3 protein. In the table there are about 1 million distinct CDR3 sequences, over 35% of which are singletons. Sequencing was performed on blood. These receptors came from a woman in her sixties or seventies in good health.

This clonotype was detected only a few times. The chain carries TRBV20-1 and TRBJ2-1; 9 bases fit TRBD2. The ends lost 0 bases at V and 0 bases at J; junction bases unmatched: 6. In germline, CDR1 is DFQATT, CDR2 SNEGSKA (reference sequence). The CDR3 is 17 amino acids. The CDR3 nucleotides read TGCAGTGCTAGAGATCGGTCTAGCGGGGACTCCTACAATGAGCAGTTCTTC. Translation gives CSARDRSSGDSYNEQFF.

The table lists this clonotype with a few counts. The chain combines TRBV27 with TRBJ2-1, with 11 bases lining up with TRBD2. There are 14 residues in the CDR3. Germline assignment: CDR1 MNHEY and CDR2 SMNVEV (reference sequence). V dropped 10 bases and J dropped 5; count of bases not matched to a gene: 7. CDR3 nucleotide sequence: TGTGCCACCCAGACTAGCGGGGTCCACAATGAGCAGTTCTTC. This gives the protein CATQTSGVHNEQFF.

This clonotype occurred many times. This rearrangement joins TRBV29-1 to TRBJ1-1; unclear D gene. Trimming stripped 1 base from V and 1 base from J, with 4 bases between. This CDR3 has 12 amino acids. Germline V gene lookup returns CDR1 SQVTM and CDR2 ANQGSEA. CDR3 in DNA: TGCAGCGTTGAAGGGGCGAACACTGAAGCTTTCTTT. Amino acids: CSVEGANTEAFF.

The gene calls are TRBV27 and TRBJ2-7; 7 positions agree with TRBD1. Losses at the gene ends were 6 bases for V and 1 base for J; bases not matched to a gene: 9. CDR1 and CDR2 from the germline V gene are MNHEY and SMNVEV (reference sequence). This CDR3 spans 15 amino acids. CDR3 coding DNA: TGTGCCAGCAGCACCGCGGACAGGATTTCCTACGAGCAGTACTTC. Translating it yields CASSTADRISYEQYF.

The chain uses TRBV5-1 and TRBJ2-7; 12 nucleotides agree with TRBD2. The DNA end is more similar to TRBJ2-1, so the J call may be wrong. The V gene's germline CDR1 is SGHRS and CDR2 YFSETQ. The CDR3 loop spans 15 amino acids. CDR3 amino acids: CASRTSSGRANEQFF. In DNA form, the CDR3 reads TGCGCCAGCAGGACCTCTAGCGGGAGGGCCAATGAGCAGTTCTTC.

The rearrangement links TRBV29-1 to TRBJ1-1; a weak D match, TRBD1 (5 bases). Per the germline V gene, CDR1 is SQVTM and CDR2 is ANQGSEA. Trimming removed 0 bases at V and 6 bases at J, with 8 bases between. The CDR3 has 12 amino acids. In nucleotides, the CDR3 is TGCAGCGTTGAAGATGCGGGGCCTGAAGCTTTCTTT. Translated: CSVEDAGPEAFF.

This clonotype was seen only a few times. The chain carries TRBV29-1 and TRBJ2-1; D uncertain. Looked up from germline, CDR1 is SQVTM and CDR2 is ANQGSEA. V was clipped by 5 bases and J by 9 bases, with 11 bases between them. There are 11 residues in the CDR3. In DNA, the CDR3 is TGCAGCGTTCTTTTGGGGATTGAGCAGTTCTTC. The encoded protein is CSVLLGIEQFF.

This clonotype was counted ten times or more. The J gene is TRBJ2-3, the V gene TRBV6-5, with 11 positions matching TRBD1. Germline lookup yields CDR1 MNHEY and CDR2 SVGAGI. With V trimmed by 5 bases and J by 4 bases, 5 bases remained unmatched. The CDR3 runs to 15 residues. In DNA form, the CDR3 reads TGTGCCAGCAGTCCAGGGACAGGGGGATCAGATACGCAGTATTTT. Encoded protein: CASSPGTGGSDTQYF.

A few counts support this clonotype. The chain links TRBV5-1 to TRBJ2-5; 8 nucleotides agree with TRBD2. The ends lost 0 bases at V and 11 bases at J; junction bases unmatched: 9. The CDR3 sequence is 14 residues long. The germline V gene has CDR1 SGHRS and CDR2 YFSETQ. The CDR3 spells CASSLVGREGGQYF. The CDR3 DNA reads as TGCGCCAGCAGCTTGGTCGGACGGGAGGGCGGACAGTACTTC.

The chain uses TRBV20-1 and TRBJ1-6; the D gene is possibly TRBD1 (5 bases). This CDR3 contains 14 residues. Between the trimmed V and J ends, which lost 1 base and 5 bases, there was a span of 9 bases. Looked up from germline, CDR1 is DFQATT and CDR2 is SNEGSKA (reference sequence). The CDR3 loop reads CSARVTADNSPLHF. Here the CDR3 DNA reads TGCAGTGCTAGAGTGACAGCCGATAATTCACCCCTCCACTTT.

This chain links TRBV10-3 with TRBJ2-5; D is ambiguous. CDR3 length: 13 residues. Per the germline V gene, CDR1 is ENHRY and CDR2 is SYGVKD. Trimming cost V 0 bases and J 5 bases, with 7 bases left between them. CDR3 loop: CAISESGGETQYF. The CDR3 DNA follows: TGTGCCATCAGTGAGTCGGGTGGGGAGACCCAGTACTTC.

Regarding this clonotype: Because the CDR3's place on the DNA is in doubt, the DNA is left out and the CDR3 is given as listed by TCRdb. The chain uses TRBV21-1 and TRBJ1-4. TRBV21-1 represents a pseudogene. Counting both end residues, the CDR3 totals 15 amino acids. Here the CDR3 reads CASSKVGSGTEKLFF.

A few counts support this clonotype. The chain links TRBV25-1 to TRBJ2-7, with D unresolved. CDR1 and CDR2 from the germline V gene are MGHDK and SYGVNS. The CDR3 consists of 11 residues. V was trimmed by 6 bases and J by 5 bases, leaving 8 bases between them. The CDR3 spells CASSPSHEQYF. The CDR3 coding sequence is TGTGCCAGCAGCCCCTCTCACGAGCAGTACTTC.

The V gene is TRBV15, the J gene TRBJ2-7, with TRBD1 matching 9 bases. The CDR3 is 16 amino acids. CDR1 and CDR2 from the germline V gene are LNHNV and YYDKDF (reference sequence). J gave up 0 bases and V 5 bases, and 8 bases lay outside the gene matches. The CDR3 region has the DNA TGTGCCACCAGCGCCCCCGGGACAGGGTCCTCCTACGAGCAGTACTTC. It is translated as CATSAPGTGSSYEQYF. The full variable domain, in which reference TRBV15 and TRBJ2-7 provide the parts outside the CDR3, is DAMVIQNPRYQVTQFGKPVTLSCSQTLNHNVMYWYQQKSSQAPKLLFHYYDKDFNNEADTPDNFQSRRPNTSFCFLDIRSPGLGDTAMYLCATSAPGTGSSYEQYFGPGTRLTVT.

The chain uses TRBV4-3 and TRBJ2-3, with D perhaps matching TRBD2 (6 bases). The germline gives CDR1 LGHNA, CDR2 YSLEER. The CDR3 contains 16 residues. Between the trimmed V and J ends, which lost 5 bases and 4 bases, there was a span of 19 bases. This CDR3 reads CASSARETSKADTQYF. Written as DNA, the CDR3 is TGCGCCAGCAGCGCGAGGGAGACTAGTAAGGCAGATACGCAGTATTTT.

This chain links TRBV27 with TRBJ1-6, with D tentatively TRBD1 (5 bases). V lost 6 bases and J 7 bases, leaving 16 bases between the germline ends. Germline V gives CDR1 MNHEY, CDR2 SMNVEV (reference sequence). The CDR3 is made up of 15 amino acids. CDR3 bases: TGTGCCAGCAGCCCCCCGGGACGGATCAATTCACCCCTCCACTTT. Amino acids: CASSPPGRINSPLHF.

J is TRBJ2-2 and V is TRBV5-5, with TRBD2 matching over 11 bases. CDR3 length: 16 amino acids. Trimming took 0 bases from V and 5 from J; bases not matched to a gene: 3. Germline CDR1 SGHKS, CDR2 YYEKEE (reference sequence). CDR3 sequence: CASSLALAGGTGELFF. In nucleotides, the CDR3 is TGTGCCAGCAGCTTGGCGCTAGCGGGAGGAACCGGGGAGCTGTTTTTT.

The chain has TRBV27 and TRBJ2-1; 8 nucleotides agree with TRBD1. V lost 4 bases, J lost 8 bases, and 7 bases stayed unmatched. Looked up from germline, CDR1 is MNHEY and CDR2 is SMNVEV (reference sequence). This CDR3 region has 14 residues. The CDR3 reads CASSSRTGWDEQFF. CDR3 bases: TGTGCCAGCAGTTCCCGGACAGGGTGGGATGAGCAGTTCTTC.

This clonotype was counted between two and nine times. The genes are TRBV27 and TRBJ2-7, with TRBD2 matching over 11 bases. CDR1 is MNHEY and CDR2 is SMNVEV in the germline V gene (reference sequence). This CDR3 is built from 15 residues. J gave up 3 bases and V 4 bases, and 5 bases lay outside the gene matches. The CDR3 sequence is CASSSRLAGSYEQYF. The CDR3 DNA reads as TGTGCCAGCAGTTCCCGACTAGCGGGGAGCTACGAGCAGTACTTC.

The chain recombines TRBV2 with TRBJ1-5, with D uncertain. V was shortened by 3 bases and J by 0 bases, with 15 bases between the two germline ends. The CDR3 consists of 17 residues. Germline-derived CDR1 and CDR2 are SNHLY and FYNNEI. For the CDR3, the DNA is TGTGCCAGCAGTGAGGTGGAGGGCTCCTATAGCAATCAGCCCCAGCATTTT. This codes for CASSEVEGSYSNQPQHF.

The rearrangement uses TRBV2 and TRBJ2-7; weak D call: TRBD1 (5 bases). V dropped 8 bases and J dropped 0 bases, with 11 bases sitting between them. Germline loops: CDR1 SNHLY, CDR2 FYNNEI. This CDR3 region has 13 residues. CDR3 coding DNA: TGTGCCAGCCTCCGCGACAGCTCCTACGAGCAGTACTTC. It translates to CASLRDSSYEQYF. The variable domain in full, with the rest retrieved from reference TRBV2 and TRBJ2-7, is EPEVTQTPSHQVTQMGQEVILRCVPISNHLYFYWYRQILGQKVEFLVSFYNNEISEKSEIFDDQFSVERPDGSNFTLKIRSTKLEDSAMYFCASLRDSSYEQYFGPGTRLTVT.

V usage is TRBV5-1 and J usage is TRBJ2-5; 10 bases are a match to TRBD2. The CDR3 length is 14 residues. J was trimmed by 9 bases and V by 3 bases; bases with no gene match: 8. Germline CDR1 is SGHRS and CDR2 is YFSETQ. CDR3 residues: CASSWTSGGEAQYF. In nucleotides, the CDR3 is TGCGCCAGCAGCTGGACTAGCGGAGGGGAGGCCCAGTACTTC.

The chain employs TRBV11-1 and TRBJ2-3; D unclear. Trimming left V 8 bases short and J 2 bases short, with 11 bases between. Germline values: CDR1 SGHAT, CDR2 FQDESV (reference sequence). This CDR3 is 13 amino acids long. The CDR3 DNA reads as TGTGCCAGCGCTCCGGGTTTCACAGATACGCAGTATTTT. It yields the protein CASAPGFTDTQYF. The whole variable domain, filled in from reference TRBV11-1 and TRBJ2-3, reads EAEVAQSPRYKITEKSQAVAFWCDPISGHATLYWYRQILGQGPELLVQFQDESVVDDSQLPKDRFSAERLKGVDSTLKIQPAELGDSAMYLCASAPGFTDTQYFGPGTRLTVL.

This clonotype was seen just once. The J gene is TRBJ2-7, the V gene TRBV11-2; D possibly corresponds to TRBD1 (5 bases). The CDR3 spans 14 residues. V gave up 3 bases and J gave up 4 bases, with 13 bases separating them. Per the germline V gene, CDR1 is SGHAT and CDR2 is FQNNGV. This CDR3 is CASSFGAGWYEQYF. CDR3 coding DNA: TGTGCCAGCAGCTTTGGAGCAGGGTGGTACGAGCAGTACTTC.

This clonotype was detected only a few times. The gene calls are TRBV7-2 and TRBJ1-6; D is unclear. Trimming removed 5 bases from V and 13 bases from J, with 15 bases in between. Germline values: CDR1 SGHTA, CDR2 FQGNSA. CDR3 length: 13 amino acids. CDR3 sequence: CASSQSVTGPLHF. The DNA of the CDR3 is TGTGCCAGCAGCCAAAGCGTAACGGGGCCCCTCCACTTT.